These T cell receptor beta chains were read from a single sample in a study of monozygotic twins with cystic fibrosis. Data came from immunoSEQ multiplex PCR; TCRdb stores just in-frame clones and leaves some out. The sample shows about 36,000 clones, 84% of them seen only once. The sequenced material came from blood. These receptor sequences come from a girl aged 2-9 years with cystic fibrosis. The CDR3 runs from the conserved cysteine through the conserved F or W. A D gene is named only where the DNA matches it firmly. Size tells how often a clone was seen (once, few, many) or the class of an expanded clone, and some rows leave it out.

cdr3_aa: CASSSPTGTGELFF
cdr3_nt: TGTGCCAGCAGCTCCCCAACAGGGACCGGGGAGCTGTTTTTT
j_call: TRBJ2-2
d_call: .
clone_size: .
v_call: TRBV5-4

cdr3_aa: CASSLAQGVNTEAFF
cdr3_nt: TGCGCCAGCAGCTTGGCACAGGGAGTTAACACTGAAGCTTTCTTT
j_call: TRBJ1-1
d_call: .
clone_size: .
v_call: TRBV5-1

cdr3_aa: CASSLQSANYGYTF
cdr3_nt: TGTGCCAGCAGCTTGCAGTCCGCGAACTATGGCTACACCTTC
j_call: TRBJ1-2
d_call: .
clone_size: .
v_call: TRBV5-4

cdr3_aa: CASKGSRQGSSPLHF
cdr3_nt: TGTGCCAGCAAAGGCTCCCGACAGGGTAGTTCACCCCTCCACTTT
j_call: TRBJ1-6
d_call: TRBD1
clone_size: .
v_call: TRBV9

cdr3_aa: CASSSRTAYGYTF
cdr3_nt: TGTGCCAGCAGTTCCAGGACAGCCTATGGCTACACCTTC
j_call: TRBJ1-2
d_call: .
clone_size: .
v_call: TRBV7-2

cdr3_aa: CASSSPGGTGELFF
cdr3_nt: TGTGCCAGCAGTTCCCCTGGAGGTACCGGGGAGCTGTTTTTT
j_call: TRBJ2-2
d_call: .
clone_size: .
v_call: TRBV25-1

cdr3_aa: CASSPTKLSSYNEQFF
cdr3_nt: TGCGCCAGCAGCCCGACTAAGCTCAGCTCCTACAATGAGCAGTTCTTC
j_call: TRBJ2-1
d_call: .
clone_size: .
v_call: TRBV5-1

cdr3_aa: CAWRGTGGGQPQHF
cdr3_nt: TGTGCCTGGAGGGGGACAGGGGGAGGCCAGCCCCAGCATTTT
j_call: TRBJ1-5
d_call: TRBD1
clone_size: .
v_call: TRBV30

cdr3_aa: CASSYSTGGYGYTF
cdr3_nt: TGTGCCAGCAGTTACTCGACAGGGGGCTATGGCTACACCTTC
j_call: TRBJ1-2
d_call: TRBD1
clone_size: .
v_call: TRBV6-5

cdr3_aa: CASSLGMEYTEAFF
cdr3_nt: TGCGCCAGCAGCTTGGGGATGGAGTACACTGAAGCTTTCTTT
j_call: TRBJ1-1
d_call: .
clone_size: .
v_call: TRBV5-1

cdr3_aa: CAISESSWRQGPTNEKLFF
cdr3_nt: TGTGCCATCAGTGAGTCTTCATGGAGGCAGGGCCCAACTAATGAAAAACTGTTTTTT
j_call: TRBJ1-4
d_call: .
clone_size: .
v_call: TRBV10-3

cdr3_aa: CASSLTGFPLGDEQYF
cdr3_nt: TGCGCCAGCAGCTTGACAGGGTTCCCCTTGGGCGACGAGCAGTACTTC
j_call: TRBJ2-7
d_call: .
clone_size: .
v_call: TRBV5-1

cdr3_aa: CAISDSRTGGYNSPLHF
cdr3_nt: TGTGCCATCAGTGATAGTCGGACAGGTGGTTATAATTCACCCCTCCACTTT
j_call: TRBJ1-6
d_call: TRBD1
clone_size: .
v_call: TRBV10-3

cdr3_aa: CASSPVAGVTDTQYF
cdr3_nt: TGTGCCAGCTCACCAGTAGCGGGGGTCACAGATACGCAGTATTTT
j_call: TRBJ2-3
d_call: TRBD2
clone_size: .
v_call: TRBV18

cdr3_aa: CASSYTWTGAWEQFF
cdr3_nt: TGTGCCAGCAGTTACACCTGGACAGGGGCTTGGGAGCAGTTCTTC
j_call: TRBJ2-1
d_call: TRBD1
clone_size: .
v_call: TRBV6-5

cdr3_aa: CASSQDRDLLYYEQYF
cdr3_nt: TGCGCCAGCAGCCAGGACCGGGACTTACTGTACTACGAGCAGTACTTC
j_call: TRBJ2-7
d_call: .
clone_size: .
v_call: TRBV4-1

cdr3_aa: CASSGGTSGGPDGNIQYF
cdr3_nt: TGTGCCAGCAGTGGGGGGACTAGCGGGGGTCCCGACGGAAACATTCAGTACTTC
j_call: TRBJ2-4
d_call: TRBD2
clone_size: once
v_call: TRBV2

cdr3_aa: CASSTRGETQYF
cdr3_nt: TGTGCCAGTAGTACCAGGGGGGAGACCCAGTACTTC
j_call: TRBJ2-5
d_call: TRBD1
clone_size: .
v_call: TRBV19

cdr3_aa: CASSERGGNEQFF
cdr3_nt: TGTGCCAGCAGTGAACGAGGGGGAAATGAGCAGTTCTTC
j_call: TRBJ2-1
d_call: .
clone_size: .
v_call: TRBV6-4

cdr3_aa: CASSARDTGELFF
cdr3_nt: TGCGCCAGCAGCGCCAGGGACACCGGGGAGCTGTTTTTT
j_call: TRBJ2-2
d_call: .
clone_size: .
v_call: TRBV5-1

cdr3_aa: CASSPREGSGYTF
cdr3_nt: TGTGCCAGCTCACCTCGGGAGGGCTCCGGCTACACCTTC
j_call: TRBJ1-2
d_call: .
clone_size: .
v_call: TRBV18

cdr3_aa: CASSVEGVGLGTGYTF
cdr3_nt: TGTGCCAGCAGCGTAGAGGGGGTCGGTTTGGGAACCGGCTACACCTTC
j_call: TRBJ1-2
d_call: .
clone_size: .
v_call: TRBV9

cdr3_aa: CASSPRTGREQYF
cdr3_nt: TGCGCCAGCAGCCCCCGCACAGGGCGCGAGCAGTACTTC
j_call: TRBJ2-7
d_call: .
clone_size: .
v_call: TRBV5-1

cdr3_aa: CASTRDRAYEQYF
cdr3_nt: TGTGCCAGCACCCGGGACAGGGCCTACGAGCAGTACTTC
j_call: TRBJ2-7
d_call: TRBD1
clone_size: once
v_call: TRBV2

cdr3_aa: CASSPGTVTYEQYF
cdr3_nt: TGTGCCAGCAGCCCAGGGACAGTCACCTACGAGCAGTACTTC
j_call: TRBJ2-7
d_call: TRBD1
clone_size: .
v_call: TRBV7-3

cdr3_aa: CASSYSGENYEQYF
cdr3_nt: TGTGCCAGCAGTTATTCAGGGGAAAACTACGAGCAGTACTTC
j_call: TRBJ2-7
d_call: .
clone_size: .
v_call: TRBV6-5

cdr3_aa: CASSLYTDYGYTF
cdr3_nt: TGTGCCAGCAGTTTATATACGGACTATGGCTACACCTTC
j_call: TRBJ1-2
d_call: .
clone_size: few
v_call: TRBV28

cdr3_aa: CATSRPDRVGGYTF
cdr3_nt: TGTGCCACCAGCAGACCCGACAGGGTAGGTGGCTACACCTTC
j_call: TRBJ1-2
d_call: TRBD1
clone_size: .
v_call: TRBV15

cdr3_aa: CASSVDLAGVAADTQYF
cdr3_nt: TGTGCCAGCAGCGTAGATCTCGCGGGGGTTGCGGCAGATACGCAGTATTTT
j_call: TRBJ2-3
d_call: TRBD2
clone_size: .
v_call: TRBV9

cdr3_aa: CASSQDGQGAGYEQYF
cdr3_nt: TGCGCCAGCAGCCAAGATGGACAGGGGGCGGGCTACGAGCAGTACTTC
j_call: TRBJ2-7
d_call: TRBD1
clone_size: .
v_call: TRBV4-1

cdr3_aa: CATNPSAGTGLTGELFF
cdr3_nt: TGTGCCACCAACCCCTCAGCCGGGACAGGGCTCACCGGGGAGCTGTTTTTT
j_call: TRBJ2-2
d_call: TRBD1
clone_size: .
v_call: TRBV15

cdr3_aa: CASTNRVTNYGYTF
cdr3_nt: TGTGCCAGCACTAACAGGGTGACTAACTATGGCTACACCTTC
j_call: TRBJ1-2
d_call: .
clone_size: .
v_call: TRBV7-2

cdr3_aa: CASSEMGKTQYF
cdr3_nt: TGTGCCAGCAGTGAGATGGGGAAGACCCAGTACTTC
j_call: TRBJ2-5
d_call: .
clone_size: .
v_call: TRBV6-4

cdr3_aa: CASSASATGLGTEAFF
cdr3_nt: TGTGCCAGCAGCGCCAGCGCGACAGGGTTGGGCACTGAAGCTTTCTTT
j_call: TRBJ1-1
d_call: TRBD1
clone_size: once
v_call: TRBV9

cdr3_aa: CASNRQGEAFF
cdr3_nt: TGTGCCAGCAACCGACAGGGTGAAGCTTTCTTT
j_call: TRBJ1-1
d_call: TRBD1
clone_size: .
v_call: TRBV6-6

cdr3_aa: CATSRDLSGSGSPLHF
cdr3_nt: TGTGCCACCAGCAGAGATCTCTCGGGATCCGGTTCACCCCTCCACTTT
j_call: TRBJ1-6
d_call: .
clone_size: .
v_call: TRBV15

cdr3_aa: CASRGNLATDTQYF
cdr3_nt: TGTGCCAGCAGGGGCAACCTAGCGACAGATACGCAGTATTTT
j_call: TRBJ2-3
d_call: .
clone_size: .
v_call: TRBV27

cdr3_aa: CASSPLGYGDGYTF
cdr3_nt: TGTGCCAGCAGCCCCCTAGGCTACGGGGATGGCTACACCTTC
j_call: TRBJ1-2
d_call: .
clone_size: .
v_call: TRBV9

cdr3_aa: CSVRGRMNTEAFF
cdr3_nt: TGCAGCGTGAGGGGACGGATGAACACTGAAGCTTTCTTT
j_call: TRBJ1-1
d_call: .
clone_size: .
v_call: TRBV29-1

cdr3_aa: CASSLERGVIVETQYF
cdr3_nt: TGCGCCAGCAGCTTGGAGCGCGGGGTGATCGTCGAGACCCAGTACTTC
j_call: TRBJ2-5
d_call: .
clone_size: .
v_call: TRBV5-1

cdr3_aa: CASSPGGTDTQYF
cdr3_nt: TGTGCCAGCAGCCCGGGGGGCACAGATACGCAGTATTTT
j_call: TRBJ2-3
d_call: .
clone_size: .
v_call: TRBV7-2